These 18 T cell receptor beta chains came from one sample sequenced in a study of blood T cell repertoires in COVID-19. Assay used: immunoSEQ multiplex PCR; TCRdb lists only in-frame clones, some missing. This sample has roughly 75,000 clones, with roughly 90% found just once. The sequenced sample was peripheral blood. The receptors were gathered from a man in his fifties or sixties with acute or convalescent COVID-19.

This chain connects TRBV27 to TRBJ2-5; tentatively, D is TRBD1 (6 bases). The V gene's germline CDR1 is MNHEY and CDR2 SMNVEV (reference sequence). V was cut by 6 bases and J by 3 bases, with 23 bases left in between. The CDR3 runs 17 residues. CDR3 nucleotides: TGTGCCAGCAGGGGCCACGCGGTTGGGGCAGGGGAAGAGACCCAGTACTTC. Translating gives CASRGHAVGAGEETQYF.

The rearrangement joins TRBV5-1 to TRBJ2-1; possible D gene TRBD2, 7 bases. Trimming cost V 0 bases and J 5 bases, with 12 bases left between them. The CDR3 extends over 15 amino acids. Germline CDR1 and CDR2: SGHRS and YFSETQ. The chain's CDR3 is CASSLAAGADNEQFF. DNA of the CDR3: TGCGCCAGCAGCTTGGCCGCGGGGGCCGACAATGAGCAGTTCTTC. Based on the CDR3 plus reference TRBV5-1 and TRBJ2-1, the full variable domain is KAGVTQTPRYLIKTRGQQVTLSCSPISGHRSVSWYQQTPGQGLQFLFEYFSETQRNKGNFPGRFSGRQFSNSRSEMNVSTLELGDSALYLCASSLAAGADNEQFFGPGTRLTVL.

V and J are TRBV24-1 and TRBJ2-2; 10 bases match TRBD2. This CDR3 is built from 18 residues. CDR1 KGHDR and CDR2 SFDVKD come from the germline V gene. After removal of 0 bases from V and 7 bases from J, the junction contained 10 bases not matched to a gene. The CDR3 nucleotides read TGTGCCACCAGTGATTTGCAAGACGGTCTAGCGGGAGACGGGGAGCTGTTTTTT. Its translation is CATSDLQDGLAGDGELFF.

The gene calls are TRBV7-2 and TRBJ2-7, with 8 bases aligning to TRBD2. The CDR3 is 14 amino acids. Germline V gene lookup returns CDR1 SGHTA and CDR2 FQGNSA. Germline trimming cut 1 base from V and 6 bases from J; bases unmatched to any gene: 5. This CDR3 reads CASSLGGGRSEQYF. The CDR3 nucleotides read TGTGCCAGCAGCTTAGGGGGCGGGAGGAGCGAGCAGTACTTC.

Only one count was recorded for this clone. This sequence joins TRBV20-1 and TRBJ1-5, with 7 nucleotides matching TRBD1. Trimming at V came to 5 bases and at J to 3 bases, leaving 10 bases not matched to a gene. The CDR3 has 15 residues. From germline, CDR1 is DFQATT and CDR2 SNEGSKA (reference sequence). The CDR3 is CSAGGNRGFNQPQHF. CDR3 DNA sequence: TGCAGTGCTGGTGGAAACAGGGGATTCAATCAGCCCCAGCATTTT.

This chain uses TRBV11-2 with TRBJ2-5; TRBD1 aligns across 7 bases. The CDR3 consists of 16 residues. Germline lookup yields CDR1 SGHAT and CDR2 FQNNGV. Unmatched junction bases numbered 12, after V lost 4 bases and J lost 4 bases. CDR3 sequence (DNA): TGTGCCAGCAGCTCCGCTGTGGGACAGCTTGGAGAGACCCAGTACTTC. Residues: CASSSAVGQLGETQYF.

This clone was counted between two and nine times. CDR3 region: CASSEAGGETEAFF. DNA of the CDR3: TGTGCCAGCAGTGAAGCAGGGGGGGAGACTGAAGCTTTCTTT. The rearrangement uses TRBV6-1 and TRBJ1-1; D is perhaps TRBD1 (6 bases). Germline assignment: CDR1 MNHNS and CDR2 SASEGT. Trimming removed 0 bases at V and 5 bases at J, with 10 bases between. CDR3 length: 14 amino acids.

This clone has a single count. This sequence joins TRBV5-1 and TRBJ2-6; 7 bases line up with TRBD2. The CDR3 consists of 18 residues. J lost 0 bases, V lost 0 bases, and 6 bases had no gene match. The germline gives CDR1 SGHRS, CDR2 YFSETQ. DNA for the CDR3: TGCGCCAGCAGCTTGGGAAGCGGGGCAGCCTCTGGGGCCAACGTCCTGACTTTC. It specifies CASSLGSGAASGANVLTF. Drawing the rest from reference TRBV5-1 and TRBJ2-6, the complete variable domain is KAGVTQTPRYLIKTRGQQVTLSCSPISGHRSVSWYQQTPGQGLQFLFEYFSETQRNKGNFPGRFSGRQFSNSRSEMNVSTLELGDSALYLCASSLGSGAASGANVLTFGAGSRLTVL.

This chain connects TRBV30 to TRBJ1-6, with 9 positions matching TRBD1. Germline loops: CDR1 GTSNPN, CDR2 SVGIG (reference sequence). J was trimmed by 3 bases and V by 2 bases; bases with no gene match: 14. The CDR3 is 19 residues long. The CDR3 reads CAWSPPGQGLPNYNSPLHF. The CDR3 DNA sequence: TGTGCCTGGAGTCCACCGGGACAGGGCCTCCCTAACTATAATTCACCCCTCCACTTT.

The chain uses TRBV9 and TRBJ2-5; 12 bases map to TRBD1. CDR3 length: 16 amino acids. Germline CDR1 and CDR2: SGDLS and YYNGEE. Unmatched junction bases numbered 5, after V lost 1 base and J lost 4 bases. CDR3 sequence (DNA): TGTGCCAGCAGCGTAATGGGACAGGGGGCGACAGAGACCCAGTACTTC. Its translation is CASSVMGQGATETQYF. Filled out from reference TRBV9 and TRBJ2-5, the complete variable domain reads DSGVTQTPKHLITATGQRVTLRCSPRSGDLSVYWYQQSLDQGLQFLIQYYNGEERAKGNILERFSAQQFPDLHSELNLSSLELGDSALYFCASSVMGQGATETQYFGPGTRLLVL.

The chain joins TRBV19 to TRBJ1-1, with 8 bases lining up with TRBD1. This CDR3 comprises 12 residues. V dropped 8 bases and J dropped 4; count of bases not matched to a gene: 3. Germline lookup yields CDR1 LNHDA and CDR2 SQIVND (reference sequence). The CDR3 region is CASGDRFTEAFF. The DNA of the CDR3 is TGTGCCAGTGGGGACAGGTTCACTGAAGCTTTCTTT.

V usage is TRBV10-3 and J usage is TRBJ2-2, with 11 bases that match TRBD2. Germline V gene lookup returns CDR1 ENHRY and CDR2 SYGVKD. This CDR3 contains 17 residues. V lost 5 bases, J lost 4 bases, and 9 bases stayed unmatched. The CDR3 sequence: CAISQGLAAIFTGELFF. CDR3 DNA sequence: TGTGCCATCAGTCAGGGACTAGCGGCAATATTCACCGGGGAGCTGTTTTTT.

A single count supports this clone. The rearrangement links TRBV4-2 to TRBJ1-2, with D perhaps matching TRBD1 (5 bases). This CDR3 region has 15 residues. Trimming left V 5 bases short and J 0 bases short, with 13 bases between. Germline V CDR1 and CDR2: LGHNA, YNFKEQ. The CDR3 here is CASSSMGGSNYGYTF. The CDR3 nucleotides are TGTGCCAGCAGCAGCATGGGGGGATCTAACTATGGCTACACCTTC.

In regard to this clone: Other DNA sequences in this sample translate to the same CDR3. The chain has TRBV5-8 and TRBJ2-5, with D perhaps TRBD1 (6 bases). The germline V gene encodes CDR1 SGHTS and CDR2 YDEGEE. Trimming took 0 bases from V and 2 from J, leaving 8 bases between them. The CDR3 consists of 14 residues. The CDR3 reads CASSLGQAQETQYF. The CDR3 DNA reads TGTGCCAGCAGCTTGGGACAGGCGCAAGAGACCCAGTACTTC.

The CDR3 sequence: CASSNSIDSYEQYF. For the CDR3, the DNA is TGTGCCAGTAGTAATTCGATAGACAGCTACGAGCAGTACTTC. The rearrangement uses TRBV19 and TRBJ2-7, with D tentatively TRBD1 (5 bases). V was shortened by 4 bases and J by 3 bases, with 13 bases between the two germline ends. Germline V lookup: CDR1 LNHDA, CDR2 SQIVND (reference sequence). The CDR3 spans 14 residues.

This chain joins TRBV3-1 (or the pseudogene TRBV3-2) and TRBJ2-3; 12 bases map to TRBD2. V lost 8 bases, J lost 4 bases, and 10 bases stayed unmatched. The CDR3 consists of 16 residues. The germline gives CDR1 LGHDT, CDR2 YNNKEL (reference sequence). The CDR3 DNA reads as TGTGCCAGCGCCTCCCCTAGCGGGGGGGCAGCAGATACGCAGTATTTT. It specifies CASASPSGGAADTQYF.

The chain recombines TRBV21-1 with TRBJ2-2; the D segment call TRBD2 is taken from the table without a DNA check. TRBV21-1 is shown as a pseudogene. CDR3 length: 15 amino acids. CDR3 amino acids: CASSKLTHTGVFVFF. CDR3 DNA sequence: TGTGCCAGCAGCAAACTCACGCACACCGGGGTTTTTGTGTTTTTT.

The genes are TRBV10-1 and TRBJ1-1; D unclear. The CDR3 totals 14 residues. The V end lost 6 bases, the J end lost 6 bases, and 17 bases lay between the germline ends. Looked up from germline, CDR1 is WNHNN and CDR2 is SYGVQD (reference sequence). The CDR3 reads CASSRESFGAEAFF. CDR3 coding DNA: TGCGCCAGCAGCCGGGAGTCTTTCGGGGCTGAAGCTTTCTTT.